What follows is one T cell receptor (beta chain) and its context. V gave up 1 base and J gave up 0 bases; unmatched junction bases: 7. The CDR3 covers 18 residues. In germline, CDR1 is MGHRA, CDR2 YSYEKL. These data come from a study of blood T cell repertoires in COVID-19. On the study more broadly: The analysed material was cDNA or gDNA that came from T cells, B-cell-depleted T cells, or PBMCs.

Original handling: Reference gene primer amplification in the assay estimated nucleated cell counts. Repertoires were generated with immunoSEQ multiplex PCR, while TCRdb's copy carries only in-frame clones and drops some. For V, J and clone size, that table is used; D and trimming come from the DNA. The profile shows 6,000 to 7,000 clones, about nine tenths of them singletons. The sample comprised peripheral blood. The J gene is TRBJ2-4, the V gene TRBV4-1, with 9 bases matching TRBD2. The sequence was collected from a human donor with active COVID-19. The donor label of this sample is uncertain. The chain's CDR3 is CASSQGSSGGSAKNIQYF. Here the CDR3 DNA reads TGCGCCAGCAGCCAAGGCTCCAGCGGGGGGTCAGCCAAAAACATTCAGTACTTC.